The 31 T cell receptor beta chains listed next were all sequenced from one sample in a study of blood T cell repertoires in COVID-19. This table comes from immunoSEQ multiplex PCR, and its TCRdb copy is limited to in-frame clones, with some not included. The data hold around 320,000 clones, with about 90% observed a single time. Input material: peripheral blood. Every receptor here comes from a man aged 18 to 29 with active or convalescent COVID-19.

V and J are TRBV23-1 and TRBJ1-2, with D tentatively TRBD1 (6 bases). TRBV23-1 is treated as an ORF (open reading frame) with a function not yet certain. This CDR3 has 12 amino acids. V was shortened by 4 bases and J by 6 bases, with 9 bases between the two germline ends. CDR3 sequence reads: CASSRTGNGYTF. For the CDR3, the DNA is TGCGCCAGCAGTCGCACAGGGAATGGCTACACCTTC.

V usage is TRBV5-4 and J usage is TRBJ1-4; 7 positions match TRBD1. Germline lookup yields CDR1 SGHNT and CDR2 YYREEE (reference sequence). The CDR3 sequence is 13 residues long. With 4 bases clipped from V and 5 bases from J, the junction kept 2 bases outside the gene matches. The CDR3 spells CASSRQGNEKLFF. CDR3 in DNA: TGTGCCAGCAGCCGACAGGGAAATGAAAAACTGTTTTTT.

There are a few counts of this clone. J is TRBJ1-1 and V is TRBV4-3, with TRBD1 matching 12 bases. This CDR3 is built from 19 residues. Germline V CDR1 and CDR2: LGHNA, YSLEER. V trimming: 0 bases; J trimming: 4 bases; junction bases outside the gene matches: 12. In nucleotides, the CDR3 is TGCGCCAGCAGCCAAGATAGTTGGGGGACAGGGGGCCCACCCACTGAAGCTTTCTTT. As protein: CASSQDSWGTGGPPTEAFF.

The genes are TRBV6-5 and TRBJ1-5; TRBD1 agrees at 9 bases. V dropped 6 bases and J dropped 5; count of bases not matched to a gene: 5. The CDR3 is 14 amino acids. Germline V gene data show CDR1 as MNHEY and CDR2 as SVGAGI. The DNA for the CDR3 is TGTGCCAGCAGATCGGACAGGGGACATCAGCCCCAGCATTTT. Residues: CASRSDRGHQPQHF.

This clone was found once. V gene TRBV18 combines with J gene TRBJ1-5, with D unresolved. CDR1 and CDR2 (germline): KGHSH, LQKENI. With 2 bases removed from V and 1 base from J, the gap between germline ends came to 6 bases. The CDR3 has 14 residues. The DNA for the CDR3 is TGTGCCAGCTCACCAAGCCGAAGCAATCAGCCCCAGCATTTT. Translated, it gives CASSPSRSNQPQHF.

V is TRBV7-9 and J is TRBJ2-3; 7 bases agree with TRBD1. V was clipped by 7 bases and J by 5 bases; unmatched bases: 9. This CDR3 is built from 14 residues. In germline, CDR1 is SEHNR, CDR2 FQNEAQ (reference sequence). For the CDR3, the DNA is TGTGCCAGCACAGGGGCCAGACAGGGAGATACGCAGTATTTT. This translates into CASTGARQGDTQYF.

This chain joins TRBV28 and TRBJ1-1; no firm D call. The CDR3 loop spans 11 amino acids. V was cut by 3 bases and J by 5 bases, with 4 bases left in between. Germline V gene lookup returns CDR1 MDHEN and CDR2 SYDVKM. In DNA, the CDR3 is TGTGCCAGCAGTTTCGCGACTGAAGCTTTCTTT. This gives the protein CASSFATEAFF.

This chain uses TRBV4-1 with TRBJ2-1; the match to TRBD2 covers 8 bases. After removal of 3 bases from V and 7 bases from J, the junction contained 5 bases not matched to a gene. The germline CDR1 and CDR2 sequences are MGHRA and YSYEKL. The CDR3 runs 14 residues. The CDR3 DNA reads TGCGCCAGCAGCCAGCCGGGAGGGGGGAATGAGCAGTTCTTC. Translation gives CASSQPGGGNEQFF.

The chain couples TRBV5-1 to TRBJ2-1; 7 bases align to TRBD1. There are 14 residues in the CDR3. V dropped 4 bases and J dropped 6; count of bases not matched to a gene: 7. CDR1 and CDR2 (germline): SGHRS, YFSETQ. The CDR3 region has the DNA TGCGCCAGCAGCACGCTTCGGACAGGCAATGAGCAGTTCTTC. Its translation is CASSTLRTGNEQFF.

V is TRBV19 and J is TRBJ2-2; D perhaps matches TRBD2 (5 bases). CDR1 and CDR2 (germline): LNHDA, SQIVND (reference sequence). Trimming cost V 4 bases and J 4 bases, with 13 bases left between them. The CDR3 length is 15 residues. The CDR3 loop reads CASSTLDWTTGELFF. The CDR3 DNA sequence: TGTGCCAGTAGTACCTTGGACTGGACCACCGGGGAGCTGTTTTTT.

The rearrangement links TRBV5-6 to TRBJ2-7; 7 nucleotides match TRBD2. CDR3 size: 14 residues. The V gene's germline CDR1 is SGHDT and CDR2 YYEEEE. The V segment lost 4 bases and the J segment 6 bases; nucleotides outside the gene matches: 10. In nucleotides, the CDR3 is TGTGCCAGCAGCATCGGACTAGTTAATCCCGAGCAGTACTTC. Translating it yields CASSIGLVNPEQYF.

The gene calls are TRBV29-1 and TRBJ2-7; 7 nucleotides line up with TRBD1. Per germline, CDR1 SQVTM and CDR2 ANQGSEA. J lost 0 bases, V lost 6 bases, and 14 bases had no gene match. The CDR3 loop spans 16 amino acids. The CDR3 reads CSVGKTGTDSSYEQYF. The CDR3 coding sequence is TGCAGCGTAGGAAAAACCGGGACAGATAGCTCCTACGAGCAGTACTTC.

The chain links TRBV15 to TRBJ2-7; tentative D call: TRBD1 (7 bases). The CDR3 runs to 15 residues. Looked up from germline, CDR1 is LNHNV and CDR2 is YYDKDF (reference sequence). Trimming left V 1 base short and J 5 bases short, with 15 bases between. The CDR3 DNA is TGTGCCACCAGCAGAGTAGGCGCCAGGGGGGACGAGCAGTACTTC. Protein product: CATSRVGARGDEQYF. The full variable domain, rest sourced from reference TRBV15 and TRBJ2-7, is DAMVIQNPRYQVTQFGKPVTLSCSQTLNHNVMYWYQQKSSQAPKLLFHYYDKDFNNEADTPDNFQSRRPNTSFCFLDIRSPGLGDTAMYLCATSRVGARGDEQYFGPGTRLTVT.

J is TRBJ2-1 and V is TRBV7-9; D is possibly TRBD1 (5 bases). Looked up from germline, CDR1 is SEHNR and CDR2 is FQNEAQ (reference sequence). The germline V and J ends were trimmed by 4 bases and 10 bases, with 5 bases remaining between them. CDR3 length: 10 amino acids. CDR3 nucleotide sequence: TGTGCCAGCAGCTGGACAGAGCAGTTCTTC. Translation: CASSWTEQFF.

This sequence joins TRBV18 and TRBJ2-1; 8 bases line up with TRBD1. The CDR3 consists of 13 residues. Trimming removed 5 bases from V and 6 bases from J; junction bases left unmatched: 3. Germline CDR1 KGHSH, CDR2 LQKENI. This chain's CDR3 is CASSYRGSNEQFF. The CDR3 region has the DNA TGTGCCAGCTCATACAGGGGGTCCAATGAGCAGTTCTTC.

The chain is built from TRBV5-1 and TRBJ2-3, with 10 bases that match TRBD2. The V gene end was trimmed by 0 bases and the J gene end by 4 bases; junction bases not matched to a gene: 5. CDR3 size: 16 residues. The germline CDR1 and CDR2 sequences are SGHRS and YFSETQ. CDR3 in DNA: TGCGCCAGCAGCTTGGGATTAGCGGGAGGTGCAGATACGCAGTATTTT. Protein product: CASSLGLAGGADTQYF.

This clone has a handful of counts. The chain links TRBV27 to TRBJ1-6; 7 bases are a match to TRBD1. V lost 1 base and J lost 11; bases outside the gene matches: 5. This CDR3 is built from 14 residues. Germline V lookup: CDR1 MNHEY, CDR2 SMNVEV (reference sequence). CDR3 loop: CASSLLAGQTPLHF. The CDR3 nucleotides are TGTGCCAGCAGTTTATTAGCGGGACAGACACCCCTCCACTTT.

V is TRBV2 and J is TRBJ1-5; 10 bases align to TRBD1. Germline CDR1 is SNHLY and CDR2 is FYNNEI. The CDR3 contains 13 residues. V was pared by 7 bases and J by 9 bases, with 6 bases of the junction left unmatched. The CDR3 sequence is CASTWDRGGPQHF. CDR3 bases: TGTGCCAGCACTTGGGACAGGGGCGGGCCCCAGCATTTT.

This chain connects TRBV28 to TRBJ2-2; 13 bases align to TRBD2. The J segment lost 5 bases and the V segment lost 4 bases, leaving 7 bases of the junction unmatched. The CDR3 is made up of 17 amino acids. CDR1 and CDR2 from the germline V gene are MDHEN and SYDVKM. CDR3 nucleotides: TGTGCCAGCAGTTCCCCGGGACTAGCGGGACCAACCGGGGAGCTGTTTTTT. It specifies CASSSPGLAGPTGELFF.

The chain is built from TRBV29-1 and TRBJ1-6, with D possibly being TRBD1 (6 bases). There are 14 residues in the CDR3. The V end lost 1 base, the J end lost 11 bases, and 15 bases lay between the germline ends. Germline lookup yields CDR1 SQVTM and CDR2 ANQGSEA. CDR3 sequence: CSVEGYQGSTPLHF. DNA of the CDR3: TGCAGCGTTGAAGGGTACCAGGGGTCCACACCCCTCCACTTT.

This clone appeared once. The rearrangement uses TRBV5-8 and TRBJ2-2, with D maybe TRBD1 (5 bases). The CDR3 spans 16 residues. The V end lost 2 bases, the J end lost 2 bases, and 13 bases lay between the germline ends. Germline V gene lookup returns CDR1 SGHTS and CDR2 YDEGEE. The DNA of the CDR3 is TGTGCCAGCAGCTTTGGGGCACTGCTCAACACCGGGGAGCTGTTTTTT. It is translated as CASSFGALLNTGELFF.

CDR3 nucleotide sequence: TGTGCCAGCACCATGGGGGCCAGGGGGCGGCAGCCCCAGCATTTT. Its translation is CASTMGARGRQPQHF. The V gene is TRBV28, the J gene TRBJ1-5; 8 bases are a match to TRBD1. With V trimmed by 7 bases and J by 7 bases, 12 bases remained unmatched. CDR3 length: 15 residues. Germline V gene sequence: CDR1 MDHEN, CDR2 SYDVKM.

The genes are TRBV18 and TRBJ1-2; 7 nucleotides line up with TRBD1. This CDR3 is built from 16 residues. The V gene end was trimmed by 2 bases and the J gene end by 3 bases; junction bases not matched to a gene: 9. Germline lookup yields CDR1 KGHSH and CDR2 LQKENI. CDR3 nucleotides: TGTGCCAGCTCACCAGGAGTCGACAGGGCCTACTATGGCTACACCTTC. Encoded protein: CASSPGVDRAYYGYTF.

The rearrangement uses TRBV7-7 and TRBJ2-1; 10 positions match TRBD1. The CDR3 totals 14 residues. The V gene's germline CDR1 is SSHAT and CDR2 FNYEAQ (reference sequence). The J segment lost 9 bases and the V segment lost 3 bases, leaving 5 bases of the junction unmatched. The CDR3 DNA reads as TGTGCCAGCAGCTTGGACAGGGGGTATGGTGAGCAGTTCTTC. It specifies CASSLDRGYGEQFF.

The J gene is TRBJ1-1, the V gene TRBV11-3, with D possibly matching TRBD1 (5 bases). Trimming took off 0 bases at V and 1 base at J, with 12 bases between the two ends. Germline-derived CDR1 and CDR2 are SGHNT and YENEEA. The CDR3 runs to 16 residues. In DNA, the CDR3 is TGTGCCAGCAGCTTAGATTACGGGGGTAGGAACACTGAAGCTTTCTTT. Its protein is CASSLDYGGRNTEAFF.

This chain connects TRBV4-1 to TRBJ2-7; weak D call: TRBD2 (5 bases). This CDR3 is 15 amino acids long. In germline, CDR1 is MGHRA, CDR2 YSYEKL. V lost 0 bases and J lost 4, with 13 bases in between. The CDR3 nucleotides are TGCGCCAGCAGCCAAGAACCGGGGAACCGGTACGAGCAGTACTTC. Its translation is CASSQEPGNRYEQYF.

The rearrangement links TRBV28 to TRBJ2-6, with 10 positions matching TRBD1. V shed 7 bases, J shed 3 bases, and the junction held 15 bases outside the gene matches. The CDR3 length is 19 residues. Germline lookup yields CDR1 MDHEN and CDR2 SYDVKM. The CDR3 DNA sequence: TGTGCCAGCATTGGGAGCATAGGGACAGGGGTTGGTGGGGCCAACGTCCTGACTTTC. Translation: CASIGSIGTGVGGANVLTF.

The chain employs TRBV10-3 and TRBJ2-2; maybe TRBD2 (6 bases). Trimming shortened V by 6 bases and J by 0 bases, and 17 bases separated the two germline ends. Germline CDR1 reads ENHRY; CDR2 reads SYGVKD. The CDR3 sequence is 17 residues long. The CDR3 is CAISPEWGVSNTGELFF. The DNA of the CDR3 is TGTGCCATCAGCCCGGAATGGGGGGTTTCGAACACCGGGGAGCTGTTTTTT.

The genes are TRBV6-4 and TRBJ2-2, with D perhaps TRBD1 (5 bases). V lost 5 bases and J 4 bases, leaving 14 bases between the germline ends. This CDR3 is built from 15 residues. Germline CDR1 is MRHNA and CDR2 is SNTAGT. CDR3 nucleotide sequence: TGTGCCAGCAGTAGGCAGGGTAGTGCCACCGGGGAGCTGTTTTTT. Its protein is CASSRQGSATGELFF.

This clone occurred once. J is TRBJ1-4 and V is TRBV7-9; 10 nucleotides match TRBD1. There are 18 residues in the CDR3. Germline loops: CDR1 SEHNR, CDR2 FQNEAQ (reference sequence). The ends lost 5 bases at V and 7 bases at J; junction bases unmatched: 16. The CDR3 protein is CASSPLRGTGDNSEKLFF. The DNA of the CDR3 is TGTGCCAGCAGCCCCCTTCGGGGGACAGGGGACAACTCTGAAAAACTGTTTTTT.

The J gene is TRBJ1-2, the V gene TRBV7-2; D remains ambiguous. The CDR3 is 14 amino acids. CDR1 is SGHTA and CDR2 is FQGNSA in the germline V gene. The ends were cut back, 4 bases at V and 5 bases at J, with 14 bases in the middle. This CDR3 is CASSSRLTIYGYTF. The CDR3 DNA follows: TGTGCCAGCAGCTCCCGGTTAACGATTTATGGCTACACCTTC.